The subject of this entry is one T cell receptor beta chain. This specimen comes from a study of blood T cell repertoires in COVID-19. Study-level information: Spain, Italy and the United States supplied samples that represented acute and convalescent COVID-19. Sources were T cells, B-cell-depleted T cells, or PBMCs; the material itself was cDNA or gDNA.

The CDR3 totals 12 residues. CDR1 and CDR2 (germline): MDHEN, SYDVKM. Trimming took off 7 bases at V and 9 bases at J, with 10 bases between the two ends. Per the study methods: Estimated nucleated cell counts came from reference gene primer amplification. Profiling relied on immunoSEQ multiplex PCR, and the TCRdb table lists in-frame clones only, not all of them. That table is the source of V, J and clone size, and D and trimming were worked out from the DNA. The sample has hundreds of thousands of clones; 75% to 90% are singletons. J is TRBJ1-6 and V is TRBV28; D is undetermined. Source material: peripheral blood. The clonotype originates from a woman aged 25-40 years with active or convalescent COVID-19. CDR3 sequence (DNA): TGTGCCAGCAAGGGTGGGAGTTCACCCCTCCACTTT. Its protein is CASKGGSSPLHF. Full variable domain (outside the CDR3, taken from reference TRBV28 and TRBJ1-6): DVKVTQSSRYLVKRTGEKVFLECVQDMDHENMFWYRQDPGLGLRLIYFSYDVKMKEKGDIPEGYSVSREKKERFSLILESASTNQTSMYLCASKGGSSPLHFGNGTRLTVT.